This T cell receptor (beta chain) was captured in a study of blood T cell repertoires in COVID-19. About the research overall: The origin of the acute and convalescent COVID-19 samples was the United States, Italy and Spain. PBMCs, B-cell-depleted T cells, or T cells were the source of the cDNA or gDNA that made up the material.

V dropped 4 bases and J dropped 6 bases, with 10 bases sitting between them. The CDR3 is 13 residues long. Germline values: CDR1 MDHEN, CDR2 SYDVKM. As originally analysed: Nucleated cell number was recorded as an estimate derived from reference gene primer amplification. Assay: immunoSEQ multiplex PCR; the TCRdb copy retains only in-frame clones and omits some. The DNA gave D and trimming, while V, J and clone size come from that table. Of approximately 140,000 clones detected, around 90% appear once; the ten largest clones hold over 9.5%. This sequence was found in a man aged 55 to 70 with active or convalescent COVID-19. J is TRBJ1-5 and V is TRBV28; possibly TRBD1 for D (6 bases). Sequenced material: peripheral blood. CDR3 DNA sequence: TGTGCCAGCAGTTACAGGGCGGTTCAGCCCCAGCATTTT. Translating gives CASSYRAVQPQHF.